These T cell receptor beta chains were read from a single sample in a study of T cell clusters in autoimmune cytopenias. TCRdb reanalyzed the multiplex PCR reads, giving one entry per CDR3 protein sequence and no DNA. This sample's table has thousands of distinct CDR3 sequences. Sequenced sample: peripheral blood. The origin of the receptors is a human donor with an autoimmune cytopenia or autoimmune hepatitis (not recorded which). The CDR3 runs from the conserved cysteine through the conserved F or W. Clone size, where shown, is once, few, many, or a class for clones that have expanded.

V gene: TRBV5-5; clone size: medium-sized; J gene: TRBJ2-7; CDR3 protein: CASSLLTGVKSYEQYF
V gene: TRBV27; clone size: large; J gene: TRBJ2-5; CDR3 protein: CASSLGLAGGLKPGETQYF
V gene: TRBV19; clone size: medium-sized; J gene: TRBJ1-4; CDR3 protein: CASSLQGIVEKLFF
V gene: TRBV6-2/TRBV6-3; clone size: -; J gene: TRBJ2-1; CDR3 protein: CASQPGASYNEQFF
V gene: TRBV4-3; clone size: -; J gene: TRBJ1-4; CDR3 protein: CASSASEKLFF
V gene: TRBV7-3; clone size: medium-sized; J gene: TRBJ2-3; CDR3 protein: CASSSAGTGRADTQYF
V gene: TRBV7-6; clone size: medium-sized; J gene: TRBJ2-6; CDR3 protein: CASSPGGSGANVLTF
V gene: TRBV20-1; clone size: -; J gene: TRBJ2-3; CDR3 protein: CSALQGDQVSDTQYF
V gene: TRBV6-5; clone size: medium-sized; J gene: TRBJ1-2; CDR3 protein: CASIREWDSGYTF
V gene: TRBV27; clone size: -; J gene: TRBJ2-7; CDR3 protein: CASSLYPGLYEQYF
V gene: TRBV6-2/TRBV6-3; clone size: medium-sized; J gene: TRBJ2-1; CDR3 protein: CASRETGDEQFF
V gene: TRBV7-3; clone size: -; J gene: TRBJ1-3; CDR3 protein: CASSPRGGSGNTIYF
V gene: TRBV6-5; clone size: -; J gene: TRBJ1-6; CDR3 protein: CASSLGQGGYSPLHF
V gene: TRBV5-4; clone size: medium-sized; J gene: TRBJ2-7; CDR3 protein: CASSFGGRSVNEQYF
V gene: TRBV15; clone size: medium-sized; J gene: TRBJ2-7; CDR3 protein: CATSVGAGVSYEQYF
V gene: TRBV5-5; clone size: -; J gene: TRBJ2-1; CDR3 protein: CASSLDRGRTNEQFF
V gene: TRBV20-1; clone size: -; J gene: TRBJ1-5; CDR3 protein: CSRQGGSNQPQHF
V gene: TRBV5-6; clone size: -; J gene: TRBJ2-1; CDR3 protein: CASIRLAGGNEQFF
V gene: TRBV12-3/TRBV12-4; clone size: -; J gene: TRBJ2-1; CDR3 protein: CASITGTGFYNEQFF
V gene: TRBV9; clone size: -; J gene: TRBJ1-4; CDR3 protein: CASSGGEKLFF
V gene: TRBV20-1; clone size: -; J gene: TRBJ1-4; CDR3 protein: CSARTGSVEKLFF
V gene: TRBV29-1; clone size: -; J gene: TRBJ1-4; CDR3 protein: CSGLSRGANEKLFF
V gene: TRBV6-5; clone size: medium-sized; J gene: TRBJ1-2; CDR3 protein: CASSYSSRFYGYTF
V gene: TRBV5-6; clone size: -; J gene: TRBJ2-5; CDR3 protein: CASSLAGGGETQYF
V gene: TRBV20-1; clone size: -; J gene: TRBJ2-5; CDR3 protein: CSARDSGIEETQYF
V gene: TRBV11-2; clone size: -; J gene: TRBJ1-1; CDR3 protein: CASSPPGGLGNTEAFF
V gene: TRBV6-4; clone size: -; J gene: TRBJ2-1; CDR3 protein: CASSDSAGGANEQFF
V gene: TRBV24-1; clone size: -; J gene: TRBJ1-5; CDR3 protein: CATSEADINQPQHF
V gene: TRBV10-2; clone size: -; J gene: TRBJ2-7; CDR3 protein: CASSLQFAYEQYF
V gene: TRBV19; clone size: -; J gene: TRBJ1-5; CDR3 protein: CATSLRGRVNQPQHF
V gene: TRBV4-3; clone size: -; J gene: TRBJ1-2; CDR3 protein: CASSQASVGGGYGYTF
V gene: TRBV6-5; clone size: -; J gene: TRBJ1-1; CDR3 protein: CASSYIRNTEAFF
V gene: TRBV6-6; clone size: -; J gene: TRBJ1-1; CDR3 protein: CASSETAGRAFF
V gene: TRBV19; clone size: -; J gene: TRBJ1-1; CDR3 protein: CASSMFAGTEAFF
V gene: TRBV10-3; clone size: -; J gene: TRBJ2-3; CDR3 protein: CATWRGESTDTQYF
V gene: TRBV7-3; clone size: -; J gene: TRBJ2-2; CDR3 protein: CASSLIASSTGELFF
V gene: TRBV19; clone size: -; J gene: TRBJ1-1; CDR3 protein: CASSVLTDTGAFF
V gene: TRBV27; clone size: -; J gene: TRBJ1-5; CDR3 protein: CASSLAGGTFSNQPQHF
V gene: TRBV6-5; clone size: -; J gene: TRBJ1-2; CDR3 protein: CASSYRTGIYGYTF
V gene: TRBV28; clone size: -; J gene: TRBJ2-5; CDR3 protein: CASRAMDGEWETQYF
V gene: TRBV6-5; clone size: -; J gene: TRBJ1-5; CDR3 protein: CASSRQGSNQPQHF
V gene: TRBV5-6; clone size: -; J gene: TRBJ1-6; CDR3 protein: CASSLWPGTHYNSPLHF
V gene: TRBV19; clone size: -; J gene: TRBJ1-1; CDR3 protein: CASSIGSGTEAFF